The next 14 T cell receptor beta chains were all read from a single sample in a study of graft-versus-host responses after intestinal transplantation. The method was immunoSEQ multiplex PCR; TCRdb's version includes in-frame clones alone and lacks a portion of them. The sample holds about 100,000 clones; roughly 87% are singletons and the top ten take over 0.7%. No antigen has been assigned to these receptors. The sequenced sample was unstimulated CD4+ T cells sorted from spleen or lymph node cells, obtained before intestinal transplant. These receptors came from a human donor who received an intestinal transplant.

This clone was seen a single time. V usage is TRBV5-4 and J usage is TRBJ2-1, with TRBD2 matching over 10 bases. The germline V gene has CDR1 SGHNT and CDR2 YYREEE (reference sequence). Unmatched junction bases numbered 5, after V lost 2 bases and J lost 12 bases. The CDR3 is 13 amino acids. CDR3 protein: CASSFDSGRRQFF. In DNA, the CDR3 is TGTGCCAGCAGCTTTGATAGCGGGAGGAGGCAGTTCTTC.

The CDR3: CASSLGQGGYEQYF. The CDR3 DNA sequence: TGTGCCAGCAGTCTAGGACAGGGCGGCTACGAGCAGTACTTC. V gene TRBV6-5 combines with J gene TRBJ2-7; TRBD1 agrees at 8 bases. V lost 5 bases, J lost 3 bases, and 6 bases stayed unmatched. Germline values: CDR1 MNHEY, CDR2 SVGAGI. CDR3 length: 14 amino acids.

V gene TRBV7-9 combines with J gene TRBJ2-2, with 8 bases matching TRBD1. Trimming at V came to 5 bases and at J to 3 bases, leaving 14 bases not matched to a gene. This CDR3 has 18 residues. The germline V gene has CDR1 SEHNR and CDR2 FQNEAQ (reference sequence). CDR3 nucleotides: TGTGCCAGCAGCCCCAAAAGCCTCAGGGGGCGGGACACCGGGGAGCTGTTTTTT. Its protein product is CASSPKSLRGRDTGELFF.

This chain links TRBV11-1 with TRBJ1-1; D uncertain. V lost 2 bases to trimming and J lost 8 bases, with 12 bases between them. The CDR3 consists of 13 residues. The germline CDR1 and CDR2 sequences are SGHAT and FQDESV (reference sequence). In DNA, the CDR3 is TGTGCCAGCAGCTTAAACGGCCTGTGGGAAGCTTTCTTT. Protein sequence: CASSLNGLWEAFF.

The V call is TRBV7-3, the J call TRBJ2-3; 14 positions agree with TRBD2. The CDR3 loop spans 16 amino acids. V gave up 1 base and J gave up 4 bases; unmatched junction bases: 1. CDR1 is SGHTA and CDR2 is FQGTGA in the germline V gene. The CDR3 sequence: CASSLRLAGGPDTQYF. The CDR3 nucleotides are TGTGCCAGCAGCTTAAGACTAGCGGGAGGGCCAGATACGCAGTATTTT.

V gene TRBV7-9 combines with J gene TRBJ1-1; D perhaps matches TRBD1 (6 bases). V was trimmed by 1 base and J by 6 bases, leaving 12 bases between them. Germline CDR1 SEHNR, CDR2 FQNEAQ (reference sequence). This CDR3 has 14 amino acids. The CDR3 here is CASSLVRGHPEAFF. The DNA for the CDR3 is TGTGCCAGCAGCTTAGTTCGGGGGCACCCTGAAGCTTTCTTT.

There are a few counts of this clone. The chain joins TRBV7-9 to TRBJ1-1; 8 nucleotides line up with TRBD1. The length of the CDR3 is 14 residues. J lost 0 bases, V lost 5 bases, and 2 bases had no gene match. Per the germline V gene, CDR1 is SEHNR and CDR2 is FQNEAQ (reference sequence). The CDR3 coding sequence is TGTGCCAGCAGCGCGACAGGGGTGAACACTGAAGCTTTCTTT. It codes for CASSATGVNTEAFF. Variable domain in full (rest from reference TRBV7-9 and TRBJ1-1): DTGVSQNPRHKITKRGQNVTFRCDPISEHNRLYWYRQTLGQGPEFLTYFQNEAQLEKSRLLSDRFSAERPKGSFSTLEIQRTEQGDSAMYLCASSATGVNTEAFFGQGTRLTVV.

V usage is TRBV6-5 and J usage is TRBJ1-2; D is ambiguous. The CDR3 is 12 residues long. V dropped 5 bases and J dropped 7 bases, with 11 bases sitting between them. Per the germline V gene, CDR1 is MNHEY and CDR2 is SVGAGI. The DNA for the CDR3 is TGTGCCAGCAGTAGCACTCTTTTTGGCTACACCTTC. Its protein is CASSSTLFGYTF.

The rearrangement links TRBV29-1 to TRBJ2-1; 9 nucleotides agree with TRBD2. Germline CDR1 SQVTM, CDR2 ANQGSEA. Trimming removed 8 bases from V and 6 bases from J; junction bases left unmatched: 8. The CDR3 totals 13 residues. Written as DNA, the CDR3 is TGCAGCACCCATAGCGGGGGAGTCAATGAGCAGTTCTTC. Translating gives CSTHSGGVNEQFF.

This sequence joins TRBV4-2 and TRBJ2-5; D might be TRBD2 (6 bases). The CDR3 contains 17 residues. Germline CDR1 is LGHNA and CDR2 is YNFKEQ. Between the trimmed V and J ends, which lost 4 bases and 2 bases, there was a span of 20 bases. The CDR3 coding sequence is TGTGCCAGCAGCCCCACCGGAGCCGGGAGCTATCAAGAGACCCAGTACTTC. This codes for CASSPTGAGSYQETQYF.

This rearrangement joins TRBV30 to TRBJ2-7; D is unresolved. The V end was cut by 5 bases, the J end by 6 bases, with 11 bases between. This CDR3 has 11 residues. Germline values: CDR1 GTSNPN, CDR2 SVGIG (reference sequence). The CDR3, as DNA: TGTGCCTGGGACTCTTGGGCCGAGCAGTACTTC. Residues: CAWDSWAEQYF.

This sequence joins TRBV5-6 and TRBJ1-6, with a weak D call TRBD1 (6 bases). Germline V CDR1 and CDR2: SGHDT, YYEEEE. The CDR3 length is 14 residues. V gave up 4 bases and J gave up 8 bases, with 13 bases separating them. CDR3 nucleotides: TGTGCCAGCAGCCCAAACAGGGCTCATTCACCCCTCCACTTT. It specifies CASSPNRAHSPLHF. Combining the CDR3 with reference TRBV5-6 and TRBJ1-6 gives the whole variable domain DAGVTQSPTHLIKTRGQQVTLRCSPKSGHDTVSWYQQALGQGPQFIFQYYEEEERQRGNFPDRFSGHQFPNYSSELNVNALLLGDSALYLCASSPNRAHSPLHFGNGTRLTVT.

The chain carries TRBV9 and TRBJ2-5; a weak D match, TRBD1 (5 bases). The CDR3 runs 15 residues. Trimming left V 3 bases short and J 2 bases short, with 14 bases between. Germline CDR1 reads SGDLS; CDR2 reads YYNGEE. The CDR3 protein is CASSGRGWPQETQYF. The CDR3 DNA reads TGTGCCAGCAGCGGTAGGGGCTGGCCACAAGAGACCCAGTACTTC.

The V gene is TRBV29-1, the J gene TRBJ1-5; perhaps TRBD1 as D (6 bases). The CDR3 totals 13 residues. V was clipped by 7 bases and J by 7 bases, with 17 bases between them. Germline loops: CDR1 SQVTM, CDR2 ANQGSEA. The chain's CDR3 is CSAEGGAGQPQHF. The CDR3 DNA reads TGCAGCGCCGAAGGGGGGGCAGGGCAGCCCCAGCATTTT.